The 23 T cell receptor beta chains presented below share a single source sample, sequenced in a study of control samples from healthy donors and cancer patients. Produced via immunoSEQ multiplex PCR; TCRdb's table is partial and in-frame only. The data hold 110,000 or so clones, with 75% to 95% observed a single time. Source material: blood. The source is a human donor in good health. The donor label of this sample is uncertain.

The chain links TRBV14 to TRBJ1-1; D not certain. CDR3 size: 18 residues. CDR1 and CDR2 (germline): SGHDN, FVKESK. Trimming shortened V by 0 bases and J by 0 bases, and 17 bases separated the two germline ends. CDR3 bases: TGTGCCAGCAGCCAAGAGTGGGGTGTCATGGGTGTGAACACTGAAGCTTTCTTT. Amino acid sequence: CASSQEWGVMGVNTEAFF.

The CDR3 reads CASSLRVGETQYF. The CDR3 region has the DNA TGTGCCAGCAGTTTACGGGTGGGGGAGACCCAGTACTTC. This chain joins TRBV27 and TRBJ2-5; no definite D call. V dropped 2 bases and J dropped 5 bases, with 9 bases sitting between them. Germline CDR1 MNHEY, CDR2 SMNVEV (reference sequence). The CDR3 has 13 amino acids.

This chain links TRBV28 with TRBJ2-7; no firm D call. Germline V lookup: CDR1 MDHEN, CDR2 SYDVKM. The CDR3 totals 12 residues. V lost 3 bases to trimming and J lost 2 bases, with 5 bases between them. The CDR3 DNA sequence: TGTGCCAGCAGTTTGCAGCCCTACGAGCAGTACTTC. It codes for CASSLQPYEQYF.

This rearrangement joins TRBV6-6 to TRBJ1-6; 7 nucleotides agree with TRBD1. CDR3 length: 16 amino acids. Germline-derived CDR1 and CDR2 are MNHNY and SVGAGI (reference sequence). V shed 7 bases, J shed 6 bases, and the junction held 12 bases outside the gene matches. As DNA, the CDR3 is TGTGCCAGCACTCATACAAGGGACAGTCTTAATTCACCCCTCCACTTT. Translated, it gives CASTHTRDSLNSPLHF.

This clone has more than one count but fewer than ten. The V and J genes are TRBV6-5 and TRBJ1-5; 7 bases map to TRBD1. This CDR3 has 14 amino acids. Trimming at V came to 6 bases and at J to 3 bases, leaving 5 bases not matched to a gene. Germline CDR1 and CDR2: MNHEY and SVGAGI. In nucleotides, the CDR3 is TGTGCCAGCAGGCAAACAGGGGCCAATCAGCCCCAGCATTTT. It codes for CASRQTGANQPQHF.

The chain is built from TRBV27 and TRBJ2-5, with TRBD2 matching over 13 bases. In germline, CDR1 is MNHEY, CDR2 SMNVEV (reference sequence). With V trimmed by 5 bases and J by 2 bases, 11 bases remained unmatched. The CDR3 spans 18 residues. The CDR3 loop is CASSPIPPGLAGQETQYF. CDR3 coding DNA: TGTGCCAGCAGTCCAATACCTCCGGGACTAGCGGGACAAGAGACCCAGTACTTC.

The chain uses TRBV24-1 and TRBJ2-3; 8 nucleotides line up with TRBD1. With 7 bases clipped from V and 8 bases from J, the junction kept 4 bases outside the gene matches. The V gene's germline CDR1 is KGHDR and CDR2 SFDVKD. This CDR3 is 12 amino acids long. This chain's CDR3 is CATRLGQGTQYF. The CDR3 DNA is TGTGCCACCAGGTTAGGACAGGGTACGCAGTATTTT.

In DNA form, the CDR3 reads TGTGCCAGCAGTTTTGGGCTCTACGAGCAGTACTTC. Its translation is CASSFGLYEQYF. The chain couples TRBV28 to TRBJ2-7, with D uncertain. The germline CDR1 and CDR2 sequences are MDHEN and SYDVKM. V was cut by 3 bases and J by 3 bases, with 6 bases left in between. The CDR3 totals 12 residues.

In this sample, this clone turned up once. The chain combines TRBV19 with TRBJ2-3; D gene unclear. This CDR3 region has 13 residues. The germline V gene encodes CDR1 LNHDA and CDR2 SQIVND (reference sequence). Trimming took off 1 base at V and 3 bases at J, with 5 bases between the two ends. CDR3 nucleotides: TGTGCCAGTAGTATAGTTTTTACAGATACGCAGTATTTT. Translation: CASSIVFTDTQYF.

V gene TRBV24-1 combines with J gene TRBJ2-3; 7 nucleotides line up with TRBD1. Trimming took 0 bases from V and 4 from J; bases not matched to a gene: 6. CDR1 is KGHDR and CDR2 is SFDVKD in the germline V gene. The CDR3 is 16 residues long. The DNA of the CDR3 is TGTGCCACCAGTGATTTGCAGACAGGGTTTGCAGATACGCAGTATTTT. Protein: CATSDLQTGFADTQYF.

The chain couples TRBV27 to TRBJ1-2; 7 nucleotides line up with TRBD1. The V gene's germline CDR1 is MNHEY and CDR2 SMNVEV (reference sequence). This CDR3 spans 17 amino acids. V was clipped by 6 bases and J by 4 bases; unmatched bases: 17. The CDR3 spells CASSATHPQGGFYGYTF. The CDR3 DNA reads as TGTGCCAGCAGCGCAACTCACCCTCAGGGGGGCTTCTATGGCTACACCTTC.

This chain links TRBV5-4 with TRBJ1-1; TRBD1 agrees at 8 bases. The CDR3 runs to 14 residues. Per germline, CDR1 SGHNT and CDR2 YYREEE (reference sequence). With V trimmed by 3 bases and J by 4 bases, 5 bases remained unmatched. The CDR3 spells CASSSGQGSTEAFF. The CDR3 DNA sequence: TGTGCCAGCAGCTCAGGACAGGGATCCACTGAAGCTTTCTTT.

For this clone: Other DNA sequences from this sample encode an identical CDR3 as well. The chain couples TRBV7-9 to TRBJ2-5, with a possible D match to TRBD1 (6 bases). The length of the CDR3 is 14 residues. Trimming removed 2 bases at V and 2 bases at J, with 9 bases between. Germline values: CDR1 SEHNR, CDR2 FQNEAQ (reference sequence). CDR3 amino acids: CASSLLDRQETQYF. In DNA, the CDR3 is TGTGCCAGCAGCTTACTCGACAGGCAAGAGACCCAGTACTTC.

V is TRBV15 and J is TRBJ1-2; the match to TRBD1 covers 8 bases. The germline V gene encodes CDR1 LNHNV and CDR2 YYDKDF (reference sequence). Trimming removed 5 bases from V and 8 bases from J; junction bases left unmatched: 4. The length of the CDR3 is 12 residues. The CDR3 sequence: CATSLDRGGYTF. CDR3 in DNA: TGTGCCACCAGCCTTGACAGGGGAGGCTACACCTTC. The full variable domain, rest sourced from reference TRBV15 and TRBJ1-2, is DAMVIQNPRYQVTQFGKPVTLSCSQTLNHNVMYWYQQKSSQAPKLLFHYYDKDFNNEADTPDNFQSRRPNTSFCFLDIRSPGLGDTAMYLCATSLDRGGYTFGSGTRLTVV.

The V and J genes are TRBV2 and TRBJ2-1; weak D call: TRBD2 (6 bases). This CDR3 region has 14 residues. CDR1 SNHLY and CDR2 FYNNEI come from the germline V gene. Trimming stripped 2 bases from V and 6 bases from J, with 11 bases between. The CDR3 is CASSENWRGNEQFF. The CDR3 DNA reads TGTGCCAGCAGTGAAAATTGGAGGGGCAATGAGCAGTTCTTC.

V and J are TRBV27 and TRBJ1-5; D is ambiguous. Germline values: CDR1 MNHEY, CDR2 SMNVEV (reference sequence). V lost 4 bases and J 1 base, leaving 14 bases between the germline ends. This CDR3 is built from 16 residues. The chain's CDR3 is CASSSHRWESNQPQHF. The CDR3 DNA sequence: TGTGCCAGCAGTTCCCATCGGTGGGAGAGCAATCAGCCCCAGCATTTT.

This chain uses TRBV6-5 with TRBJ2-1; 9 nucleotides line up with TRBD1. The junction had 2 bases not matched to a gene; V was cut back by 0 bases and J by 8 bases. CDR3 length: 14 residues. Germline CDR1 is MNHEY and CDR2 is SVGAGI. CDR3 nucleotides: TGTGCCAGCAGTTACTCGACAGGGGGATATGAGCAGTTCTTC. Translating gives CASSYSTGGYEQFF.

This chain links TRBV11-3 with TRBJ2-1; no clear D. The CDR3 contains 14 residues. Germline CDR1 and CDR2: SGHNT and YENEEA. V shed 3 bases and J shed 9 bases, with 15 bases lying between them. The CDR3 DNA is TGTGCCAGCAGCTTCGGGCAGGAAGAAAGTGAGCAGTTCTTC. Amino acids: CASSFGQEESEQFF. The complete variable domain, with remaining parts taken from reference TRBV11-3 and TRBJ2-1, reads EAGVVQSPRYKIIEKKQPVAFWCNPISGHNTLYWYLQNLGQGPELLIRYENEEAVDDSQLPKDRFSAERLKGVDSTLKIQPAELGDSAVYLCASSFGQEESEQFFGPGTRLTVL.

Only one count was recorded for this clone. The chain uses TRBV30 and TRBJ1-6; no definite D call. This CDR3 contains 13 residues. Deletions cut 2 bases from V and 8 bases from J, with 10 bases between. The V gene's germline CDR1 is GTSNPN and CDR2 SVGIG (reference sequence). The CDR3 region is CAWSIIGDSPLHF. In DNA, the CDR3 is TGTGCCTGGAGTATTATTGGTGATTCACCCCTCCACTTT.

This clone was found once. The chain recombines TRBV2 with TRBJ1-6; no clear D gene. V was clipped by 1 base and J by 6 bases, with 10 bases between them. The CDR3 spans 15 residues. Germline CDR1 reads SNHLY; CDR2 reads FYNNEI. The CDR3 DNA reads as TGTGCCAGCAGTGAAGAGGTGGGATCTAATTCACCCCTCCACTTT. This encodes CASSEEVGSNSPLHF.

The chain couples TRBV2 to TRBJ1-5; D ambiguous. Germline V gene data show CDR1 as SNHLY and CDR2 as FYNNEI. The CDR3 runs 12 residues. V dropped 6 bases and J dropped 6 bases, with 9 bases sitting between them. The CDR3 bases are TGTGCCAGCAGCCTGGATCTTCAGCCCCAGCATTTT. It codes for CASSLDLQPQHF.

The V and J genes are TRBV11-2 and TRBJ2-1, with D maybe TRBD1 (5 bases). The CDR3 has 12 amino acids. Germline V gene sequence: CDR1 SGHAT, CDR2 FQNNGV. Trimming removed 4 bases at V and 6 bases at J, with 7 bases between. The CDR3 sequence: CASSSGSNEQFF. As DNA, the CDR3 is TGTGCCAGCAGCTCAGGGTCCAATGAGCAGTTCTTC. The full variable domain, in which reference TRBV11-2 and TRBJ2-1 provide the parts outside the CDR3, is EAGVAQSPRYKIIEKRQSVAFWCNPISGHATLYWYQQILGQGPKLLIQFQNNGVVDDSQLPKDRFSAERLKGVDSTLKIQPAKLEDSAVYLCASSSGSNEQFFGPGTRLTVL.

This chain connects TRBV12-3 or TRBV12-4 to TRBJ2-3; D gene ambiguous. Trimming cost V 5 bases and J 7 bases, with 10 bases left between them. The length of the CDR3 is 12 residues. Written as DNA, the CDR3 is TGTGCCAGCAGTCTGGACGCCAATACGCAGTATTTT. This sequence encodes CASSLDANTQYF.